The entry below gives a single TCR beta chain sequence along with its context. Its cognate antigen has yet to be identified. No much larger clone is present one base from it, and per-base qualities are unavailable. The donors were included in the validation cohort of 120 subjects, a group kept apart from the roughly 670-subject first cohort. CDR1 MGHRA and CDR2 YSYEKL are derived from the germline V gene. Germline trimming: 0 bases from V, 1 base from J; junction bases outside gene matches: 2. There are 16 amino acids in the CDR3, from cysteine to phenylalanine inclusive. The CDR3 DNA has 48 bases and is translated from base 1. This record belongs to a study of cytomegalovirus exposure and HLA in healthy donors (dated by TCRdb to 2015 to 2018). With regard to the full study: According to a later analysis, the 100 to 150 validation repertoires were produced on the same platform as the roughly 700 repertoires of the first cohort. The study was designed to test whether signatures of past pathogen exposure could be identified by cataloging public T cell receptors. The study combined high-throughput TCR immunosequencing, statistical association of individual TCRs with disease status, and machine learning to predict cytomegalovirus infection status. A separate validation cohort of about 110 different subjects was used in addition to the roughly 720-subject first cohort. Study-wide conclusions, independent of this receptor: A total of 164 TCR beta chains were listed by the study as associated with cytomegalovirus. In a later analysis, TCRs clustered in the first cohort were found to also tend to co-occur in the approximately 110 validation repertoires, with over 90% of cluster scores above 0. In vitro tests confirmed that a few of the cytomegalovirus-associated TCR beta chains recognize cytomegalovirus antigens. The validation cohort had no HLA typing available for a later analysis, so co-occurrence within that cohort was assessed over all 130 or so repertoires. It was suggested by the authors that the approach could potentially be generalized to other disease states and immunological phenotypes. The classifier was reported to diagnose cytomegalovirus status with high specificity and sensitivity in both the original cohort and the validation cohort. Across donors, most TCR sequences were observed very rarely, whereas some public TCRs were present in many individuals.

Library preparation used the immunoSEQ multiplex PCR assay. As for how the authors treated the data: A statistical classification framework was built to diagnose cytomegalovirus status from the catalog of TCR beta chain sequences. As stored in TCRdb, this immuneACCESS dataset retains in-frame rearrangements with V and J assigned. A fraction of the clones does not appear; measured against another copy, unresolved V genes explain less than half of the discrepancy, and the remainder lacks a known reason. V and J calls and clone size are given by that table; D and trimming were obtained from the DNA. The sample yields more than 85,000 clones; roughly 92% were counted once. Of the sample, around 1.1% is held by the ten largest clones.

This clonotype was obtained from a woman in her 30s in good health and CMV-seropositive. The rearranged segments are TRBV4-1 and TRBJ2-3; 9 middle bases align to TRBD2. Material: PBMCs. CDR3 region: CASSQDGGRGTDTQYF. The sequenced DNA: TGCGCCAGCAGCCAAGATGGCGGGAGGGGCACAGATACGCAGTATTTT.